This T cell receptor (beta chain) is drawn from a study of T cells after posttransplantation cyclophosphamide. Whole-study findings and limits: Donor CD8+ memory clones often dominated recipient blood repertoires at later times. Blood and skin or GI T cell repertoires showed limited TRB overlap. After PTCy, TRB diversity resembled that of CNI/methotrexate controls.

Peripheral blood was collected from the related graft donor on the marrow donation day. Many counts were recorded for this clone. Its antigen is unidentified. Produced via immunoSEQ multiplex PCR; TCRdb's table is partial and in-frame only. Listed for the sample are approximately 27,000 clones, none seen a single time. The sample comprised PBMCs. This TCR derives from a man aged 50 to 60 in good health, CMV-negative, and a related stem cell transplant donor.

As DNA, the CDR3 is TGTGCCAGCAGCTCTCGGACAGGGGTGGCTGAAAAACTGTTTTTT. It encodes CASSSRTGVAEKLFF. This chain uses TRBV9 with TRBJ1-4; TRBD1 matches at 9 bases. CDR1 is SGDLS, CDR2 YYNGEE, per germline. The length of the CDR3 is 15 residues. V dropped 4 bases and J dropped 7; count of bases not matched to a gene: 8.